This T cell receptor beta chain was found in a study of Ad26.COV2.S vaccination and SARS-CoV-2 variants. Turning to the study itself: The authors gave Ad26.COV2.S intramuscularly, either once or twice 56 days apart.

Trimming removed 5 bases from V and 2 bases from J, with 5 bases in between. CDR3 size: 12 residues. Looked up from germline, CDR1 is SGHNT and CDR2 is YENEEA. Treatment denoted: approximately 18 received Ad26.COV2.S at low or high dose, single or two shots; several received placebo; per-sample allocation not given. Samples analyzed were those drawn on day 63 after the first vaccine or placebo injection. Sequenced by immunoSEQ multiplex PCR; TCRdb stores in-frame clones only, minus some. The top ten hold 7% to 9.5% of the sample, which has 380,000 or so clones, 83% seen once. Sequenced here: peripheral blood, sampled in a trial of Ad26.COV2.S vaccine versus placebo. V gene TRBV11-3 combines with J gene TRBJ2-3; D call uncertain. This receptor was taken from a person aged 18-60 years who received the Ad26.COV2.S COVID-19 vaccine or a placebo. The DNA for the CDR3 is TGTGCCAGCAGCCTGACCACAGATACGCAGTATTTT. Amino acids: CASSLTTDTQYF.